The next 5 T cell receptor beta chains were all read from a single sample in a study of CD8+ T cells in alopecia areata. Extracted from the samples, RNA was reverse transcribed into cDNA to serve as the sequencing template. Using immunoSEQ multiplex PCR, the repertoire was profiled, and TCRdb retains in-frame clones only, with some absent. In total the sample includes some 110,000 clones, none of them seen once. The sample comprised lesional skin. Receptor source: a C3H/HeJ mouse with alopecia areata. The strain's MHC haplotype is H2-k.

This clone was seen a handful of times. Gene and germline names: mouse. The read ends 4 residues before the CDR3 terminus; that terminus is restored from the germline J gene. The J gene is TRBJ2-7, the V gene TRBV19, with 9 positions matching TRBD1. V dropped 5 bases and J dropped 1; count of bases not matched to a gene: 7. This CDR3 spans 15 amino acids. In germline, CDR1 is FNHDT, CDR2 SITEND (reference sequence). CDR3 sequence: CASRPQGAQSYEQYF. Partial CDR3 DNA: TGTGCCAGCAGACCACAGGGGGCGCAGTCCTAT.

Details on this clone: The genes and germline here are from mouse. The read is 4 residues too short to cover the CDR3 end, so that end is filled in from the germline J gene. This chain uses TRBV13-3 with TRBJ2-4; 12 bases are shared with TRBD2. In germline, CDR1 is NNHDY, CDR2 SYVADS. This CDR3 spans 16 amino acids. V lost 3 bases to trimming and J lost 2 bases; unmatched junction nucleotides: 4. CDR3 DNA (partial): TGTGCCAGCAGTGCCGACTGGGGGGGCTATCAAAAC. Translating it yields CASSADWGGYQN. The entire CDR3 sequence reads CASSADWGGYQNTLYF.

This clone was observed at least ten times. Gene names and germline refer to mouse. The CDR3 is cut off 4 residues early in the read; its end comes from the germline J gene. The chain combines TRBV1 with TRBJ2-1; weak D call: TRBD2 (5 bases). Trimming cost V 2 bases and J 3 bases, with 5 bases left between them. Per germline, CDR1 NSQYPW and CDR2 LRSPGD (reference sequence). CDR3 size: 13 residues. The CDR3 DNA, read in part, is TGCACCTGCAGTGCAACTGGCTATGCT. This gives the protein CTCSATGYA. The full CDR3 is CTCSATGYAEQFF.

With regard to this clone: The listed TCRdb protein conflicts with the DNA translation at residue 13, and the protein shown is translated directly from the DNA. The listed genes are named as in mouse. Sequencing ends 3 residues short of the CDR3 end; the germline J gene provides the rest. The rearrangement uses TRBV13-3 and TRBJ1-3, with TRBD1 matching over 8 bases. Germline V gene sequence: CDR1 NNHDY, CDR2 SYVADS. The V segment lost 4 bases and the J segment 2 bases; nucleotides outside the gene matches: 8. CDR3 size: 16 residues. CDR3 bases read: TGTGCCAGCAGTACCACCGGACAGGGCCCTGGAAATACG. Translation: CASSTTGQGPGNT. The full CDR3 is CASSTTGQGPGNTLYF. Full variable domain (outside the CDR3, taken from reference TRBV13-3 and TRBJ1-3): EAAVTQSPRSKVAVTGGKVTLSCHQTNNHDYMYWYRQDTGHGLRLIHYSYVADSTEKGDIPDGYKASRPSQENFSLILELASLSQTAVYFCASSTTGQGPGNTLYFGEGSRLIVV.

This clone was seen at least ten times. All gene names here are mouse names. CDR3 DNA (partial): TGTGCCAGCAGTGAAGGCTGGGGGATTAACCAAGAC. Translated: CASSEGWGINQD. From start to end, the CDR3 is CASSEGWGINQDTQYF. The chain uses TRBV13-3 and TRBJ2-5; 7 nucleotides align to TRBD2. The DNA ends 4 residues before the CDR3 does, and the rest of the CDR3 is filled in from the germline J gene. The ends lost 2 bases at V and 0 bases at J; junction bases unmatched: 6. Germline-derived CDR1 and CDR2 are NNHDY and SYVADS. The CDR3 is 16 amino acids.